The clone carrying this T cell receptor (beta chain) was picked up many times. The CDR3 is made up of 19 amino acids. The junction had 6 bases not matched to a gene; V was cut back by 0 bases and J by 0 bases. Germline V lookup: CDR1 SGHRS, CDR2 YFSETQ. This sample is part of a study of T-cell memory formation after mild COVID-19. TCRdb redid the calling of the 5' RACE reads with MiXCR, one entry per CDR3 protein. Here the sample spans roughly 35,000 distinct CDR3 sequences, more than 20% being singletons. Sample: PBMCs or a T cell subset sorted from them (not recorded which). The clonotype comes from an adult who had mild COVID-19 (a few samples of this study predate the infection). Cell type and time point are not known. The chain employs TRBV5-1 and TRBJ2-1; 13 positions match TRBD2. CDR3 amino acids: CASSLGGLAGTLSYNEQFF. In nucleotides, the CDR3 is TGCGCCAGCAGCTTGGGGGGACTAGCGGGGACCCTCTCCTACAATGAGCAGTTCTTC.